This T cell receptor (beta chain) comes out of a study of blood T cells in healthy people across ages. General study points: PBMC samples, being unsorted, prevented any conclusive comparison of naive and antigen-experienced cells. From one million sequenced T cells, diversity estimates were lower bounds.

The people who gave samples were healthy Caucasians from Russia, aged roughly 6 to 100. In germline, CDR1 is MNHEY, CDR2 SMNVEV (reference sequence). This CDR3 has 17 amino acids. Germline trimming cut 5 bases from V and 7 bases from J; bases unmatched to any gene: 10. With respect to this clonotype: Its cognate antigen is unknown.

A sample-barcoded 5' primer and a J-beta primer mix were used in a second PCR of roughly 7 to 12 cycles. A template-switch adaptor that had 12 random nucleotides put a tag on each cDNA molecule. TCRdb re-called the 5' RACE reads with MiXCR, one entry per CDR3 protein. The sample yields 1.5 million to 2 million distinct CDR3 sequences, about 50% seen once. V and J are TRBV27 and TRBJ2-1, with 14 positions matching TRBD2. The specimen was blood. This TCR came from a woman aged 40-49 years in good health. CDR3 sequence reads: CASSSRLAGGSGNEQFF. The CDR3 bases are TGTGCCAGCAGTAGCCGACTAGCGGGGGGGTCGGGTAATGAGCAGTTCTTC.